Below, 8 T cell receptor beta chains from the same sample are listed, as sequenced in a study of early T cells in non-severe SARS-CoV-2 infection. TCRdb re-analysed the 5' RACE reads in MiXCR, keeping a single row per CDR3 protein. This table has about 69,000 distinct CDR3 sequences, approximately 4.5% appearing once. The sequencing here drew on whole blood, taken at baseline. The receptors were gathered from an adult who was a healthcare worker with PCR-confirmed SARS-CoV-2 infection or an uninfected control (not recorded which). The donor label of this sample is uncertain.

This clonotype was detected ten times or more. In DNA, the CDR3 is TGCAGCGTTTTGGGGAATGAGGGGACGGGCGATACGCAGTATTTT. This codes for CSVLGNEGTGDTQYF. The gene calls are TRBV29-1 and TRBJ2-3; TRBD1 or TRBD2 may be the D gene (5 bases each). Germline lookup yields CDR1 SQVTM and CDR2 ANQGSEA. Trimming pared 5 bases from V and 6 bases from J, leaving 21 bases between. This CDR3 region has 15 residues.

In its sample, this clonotype was seen many times. The rearrangement links TRBV24-1 to TRBJ1-1; D remains ambiguous. Trimming cost V 5 bases and J 4 bases, with 10 bases left between them. The length of the CDR3 is 13 residues. Germline lookup yields CDR1 KGHDR and CDR2 SFDVKD. The CDR3 bases are TGTGCCACCAGTGCAGGTTCGGGCACTGAAGCTTTCTTT. This encodes CATSAGSGTEAFF.

As DNA, the CDR3 is TGTGCCAGCTCACCCCGGACTAGCGGGCCCCTGAGGTCCTACAATGAGCAGTTCTTC. It translates to CASSPRTSGPLRSYNEQFF. This chain uses TRBV18 with TRBJ2-1, with 11 bases identical to TRBD2. The J segment lost 1 base and the V segment lost 3 bases, leaving 11 bases of the junction unmatched. This CDR3 is 19 amino acids long. Per germline, CDR1 KGHSH and CDR2 LQKENI.

This clonotype has just a few counts. V gene TRBV6-5 combines with J gene TRBJ2-3; 15 bases are shared with TRBD2. Looked up from germline, CDR1 is MNHEY and CDR2 is SVGAGI. The CDR3 consists of 18 residues. The V segment lost 1 base and the J segment 2 bases; nucleotides outside the gene matches: 4. The CDR3 loop is CASSYYGTSGGITDTQYF. CDR3 nucleotide sequence: TGTGCCAGCAGTTACTACGGGACTAGCGGGGGGATCACAGATACGCAGTATTTT.

This clonotype has at least ten counts. The V and J genes are TRBV7-9 and TRBJ1-1; 7 nucleotides align to TRBD1. The length of the CDR3 is 14 residues. V lost 3 bases to trimming and J lost 3 bases; unmatched junction nucleotides: 4. Germline CDR1 SEHNR, CDR2 FQNEAQ (reference sequence). The CDR3 is CASSFGRGDTEAFF. CDR3 in DNA: TGTGCCAGCAGCTTCGGCAGGGGGGACACTGAAGCTTTCTTT.

This clonotype was counted at least ten times. The chain is built from TRBV28 and TRBJ2-7; possible D gene TRBD2, 5 bases. This CDR3 is built from 14 residues. Trimming cost V 10 bases and J 1 base, with 17 bases left between them. Germline V gives CDR1 MDHEN, CDR2 SYDVKM. CDR3 residues: CATLDGGRSYEQYF. The CDR3 DNA reads as TGTGCCACCTTAGACGGTGGGAGATCCTACGAGCAGTACTTC.

This clonotype came up many times. The chain links TRBV6-5 to TRBJ2-7; TRBD2 might be the D (6 bases). CDR1 and CDR2 from the germline V gene are MNHEY and SVGAGI. The V and J ends lost 2 bases and 7 bases respectively, with 9 bases between them. The CDR3 consists of 12 residues. CDR3: CASSYVRGEQYF. CDR3 nucleotide sequence: TGTGCCAGCAGTTACGTACGGGGGGAGCAGTACTTC.

This clonotype was seen many times. This sequence joins TRBV2 and TRBJ1-1; tentative D call: TRBD1 (6 bases). CDR3 length: 14 residues. Germline assignment: CDR1 SNHLY and CDR2 FYNNEI. The germline V and J ends were trimmed by 1 base and 5 bases, with 11 bases remaining between them. The CDR3: CASSEEGVGTEAFF. The CDR3 DNA sequence: TGTGCCAGCAGTGAAGAGGGGGTAGGGACTGAAGCTTTCTTT.